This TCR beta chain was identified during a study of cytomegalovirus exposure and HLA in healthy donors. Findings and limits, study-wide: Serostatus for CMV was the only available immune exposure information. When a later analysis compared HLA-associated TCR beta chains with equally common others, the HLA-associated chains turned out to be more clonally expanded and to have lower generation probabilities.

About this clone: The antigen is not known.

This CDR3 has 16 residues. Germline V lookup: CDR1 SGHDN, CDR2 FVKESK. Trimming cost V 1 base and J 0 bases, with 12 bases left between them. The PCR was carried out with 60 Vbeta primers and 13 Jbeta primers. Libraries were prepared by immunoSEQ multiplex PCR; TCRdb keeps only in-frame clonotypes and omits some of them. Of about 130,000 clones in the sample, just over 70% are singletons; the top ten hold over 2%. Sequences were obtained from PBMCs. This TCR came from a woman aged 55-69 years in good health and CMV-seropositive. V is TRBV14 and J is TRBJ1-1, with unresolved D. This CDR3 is CASSQVWGGMNTEAFF. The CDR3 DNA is TGTGCCAGCAGCCAAGTCTGGGGAGGAATGAACACTGAAGCTTTCTTT.